The 16 T cell receptor beta chains reported below all come from one sample, sequenced in a study of CD8 T cells in ankylosing spondylitis. TCRdb reprocessed the 5' RACE reads with MiXCR, giving one entry per CDR3 protein. The table includes approximately 100,000 distinct CDR3 sequences, 24% detected once. Sequencing input: synovial fluid, either unsorted or a sorted T cell fraction (not recorded which). These receptors came from a male donor with ankylosing spondylitis.

This clonotype was detected a few times. J is TRBJ1-1 and V is TRBV29-1; possibly TRBD1 for D (6 bases). V was shortened by 5 bases and J by 7 bases, with 17 bases between the two germline ends. CDR3 length: 13 residues. In germline, CDR1 is SQVTM, CDR2 ANQGSEA. The CDR3 here is CSVKGGAYSEAFF. The CDR3 DNA is TGCAGCGTTAAAGGGGGGGCGTACAGTGAAGCTTTCTTT.

The table lists this clonotype with a few counts. The rearrangement links TRBV15 to TRBJ1-2, with TRBD1 matching 7 bases. The CDR3 extends over 16 amino acids. V lost 2 bases, J lost 4 bases, and 10 bases stayed unmatched. CDR1 and CDR2 from the germline V gene are LNHNV and YYDKDF (reference sequence). The CDR3 loop reads CATSRSQSGGLYGYTF. The DNA for the CDR3 is TGTGCCACCAGCAGATCCCAATCAGGGGGGCTCTATGGCTACACCTTC.

This clonotype was observed a few times. The V and J genes are TRBV20-1 and TRBJ2-1; D is ambiguous. Trimming shortened V by 4 bases and J by 4 bases, and 17 bases separated the two germline ends. The CDR3 contains 15 residues. Germline V CDR1 and CDR2: DFQATT, SNEGSKA (reference sequence). The CDR3 nucleotides are TGCAGTGCTACCAGGACCGCACCGATTTACAATGAGCAGTTCTTC. This sequence encodes CSATRTAPIYNEQFF.

This clonotype has at least ten counts. The genes are TRBV20-1 and TRBJ1-2; D not resolved. V dropped 3 bases and J dropped 3 bases, with 23 bases sitting between them. CDR1 and CDR2 (germline): DFQATT, SNEGSKA (reference sequence). CDR3 length: 17 residues. CDR3 in amino acids: CSASGVEGEGVYYGYTF. In DNA, the CDR3 is TGCAGTGCTAGTGGTGTTGAGGGAGAGGGTGTCTACTATGGCTACACCTTC.

This clonotype has at least ten counts. The rearrangement uses TRBV20-1 and TRBJ1-5; weak D call: TRBD1 (6 bases). This CDR3 region has 14 residues. The germline V and J ends were trimmed by 6 bases and 8 bases, with 20 bases remaining between them. The germline gives CDR1 DFQATT, CDR2 SNEGSKA (reference sequence). CDR3 sequence: CSALTGTPGEPQHF. CDR3 DNA: TGCAGTGCGCTGACTGGGACACCGGGAGAGCCCCAGCATTTT.

In regard to this clonotype: A much larger clone sits a single nucleotide away, making a read error possible. The V and J genes are TRBV20-1 and TRBJ2-1; the D is unclear. Germline assignment: CDR1 DFQATT and CDR2 SNEGSKA (reference sequence). This CDR3 is 16 amino acids long. Here the CDR3 DNA reads TGCAATGCTACCAGCTTAGGCTCCCGCTCCTACAATGAGCAGTTCTTC. Translated, it gives CNATSLGSRSYNEQFF.

For this clonotype: One junction end does not reproduce the germline sequence, and a read error may be involved. The V call is TRBV2, the J call TRBJ2-1, with a tentative D call TRBD2 (6 bases). Germline V lookup: CDR1 SNHLY, CDR2 FYNNEI. The CDR3 length is 12 residues. CDR3 in DNA: TGTGCCAGCTCCAGTCCGGGACTCCCTATAACGTTC. It codes for CASSSPGLPITF.

V usage is TRBV20-1 and J usage is TRBJ2-7; unclear D gene. Germline CDR1 DFQATT, CDR2 SNEGSKA (reference sequence). The germline V and J ends were trimmed by 3 bases and 4 bases, with 7 bases remaining between them. This CDR3 contains 11 residues. The CDR3 is CSASPGYEQYF. The CDR3, as DNA: TGCAGTGCTAGCCCCGGGTACGAGCAGTACTTC.

The chain carries TRBV24-1 and TRBJ2-1; 7 nucleotides align to TRBD2. Germline V CDR1 and CDR2: KGHDR, SFDVKD. The J segment lost 5 bases and the V segment lost 10 bases, leaving 10 bases of the junction unmatched. The CDR3 runs to 14 residues. This chain's CDR3 is CATARAGANNEQFF. CDR3 DNA: TGTGCCACTGCCCGGGCGGGAGCGAACAATGAGCAGTTCTTC.

The CDR3, as DNA: TGTGCCAGCAGCCAAGATGGTTATGGCTACACCTTC. Amino acids: CASSQDGYGYTF. The rearrangement joins TRBV3-1 to TRBJ1-2; unclear D gene. V was shortened by 0 bases and J by 5 bases, with 4 bases between the two germline ends. The CDR3 runs to 12 residues. CDR1 is LGHDT and CDR2 is YNNKEL in the germline V gene (reference sequence).

The chain has TRBV5-6 and TRBJ2-2, with 7 bases that match TRBD1. The V segment lost 1 base and the J segment 4 bases; nucleotides outside the gene matches: 7. CDR3 length: 16 amino acids. CDR1 is SGHDT, CDR2 YYEEEE, per germline. The CDR3 DNA follows: TGTGCCAGCAGCTTGAACAGGGGACCAGTCACCGGGGAGCTGTTTTTT. Translating it yields CASSLNRGPVTGELFF.

The chain joins TRBV15 to TRBJ2-6; maybe TRBD1 (6 bases). The CDR3 consists of 17 residues. Trimming pared 3 bases from V and 0 bases from J, leaving 12 bases between. CDR1 LNHNV and CDR2 YYDKDF come from the germline V gene (reference sequence). CDR3 amino acids: CATSSGQRNSGANVLTF. In DNA form, the CDR3 reads TGTGCCACCAGCAGCGGACAGAGAAACTCTGGGGCCAACGTCCTGACTTTC.

The chain has TRBV11-2 and TRBJ1-2; D uncertain. The V gene's germline CDR1 is SGHAT and CDR2 FQNNGV. With 5 bases removed from V and 7 bases from J, the gap between germline ends came to 11 bases. CDR3 size: 12 residues. This chain's CDR3 is CASSPVNGGYTF. The CDR3 bases are TGTGCCAGCAGCCCCGTCAATGGTGGCTACACCTTC.

The chain uses TRBV4-2 and TRBJ2-1; 8 positions match TRBD2. The junction had 8 bases not matched to a gene; V was cut back by 0 bases and J by 7 bases. Germline V gene sequence: CDR1 LGHNA, CDR2 YNFKEQ. The CDR3 contains 16 residues. The CDR3 loop reads CASSQEVAGIGNEQFF. The DNA of the CDR3 is TGTGCCAGCAGCCAAGAGGTAGCGGGAATCGGGAATGAGCAGTTCTTC.

The chain uses TRBV29-1 and TRBJ1-4; D not certain. CDR3 size: 11 residues. The germline gives CDR1 SQVTM, CDR2 ANQGSEA. V was cut by 4 bases and J by 7 bases, with 7 bases left in between. CDR3 residues: CSVVRGEKLFF. The CDR3 nucleotides read TGCAGCGTTGTTCGCGGTGAAAAACTGTTTTTT.

This clonotype appeared a few times. J is TRBJ1-2 and V is TRBV20-1; no reliable D call. The CDR3 runs 12 residues. CDR1 is DFQATT and CDR2 is SNEGSKA in the germline V gene (reference sequence). The V gene lost 6 bases and the J gene lost 4 bases, with 12 bases spanning the gap. CDR3 DNA: TGCAGTGCCCTACCCGAGATCTATGGCTACACCTTC. Its translation is CSALPEIYGYTF.